The rows below give T cell receptor beta chains drawn from one sample of a study of response to subunit inactivated influenza vaccine. TCRdb called the RT-PCR reads again in MiXCR, with one record for every CDR3 protein. The sample includes around 490,000 distinct CDR3 sequences, under 9% seen only once; the top ten take under 15%. Source: PBMCs from blood, taken less than 30 months after vaccination. All receptors derive from a man aged 50-75 years who received an inactivated influenza vaccine. Both conserved end residues are part of each CDR3. The order of the fields is V gene, D gene, J gene, clone size, CDR3 protein, CDR3 DNA. The D gene is left open where the match is weak. Size tells how often a clone was seen (once, few, many) or the class of an expanded clone, and some rows leave it out.

TRBV20-1	TRBD2	TRBJ2-1	few	CSATAPAGIASNEQFF	TGCAGTGCCACGGCTCCAGCGGGAATCGCGTCCAATGAGCAGTTCTTC
TRBV20-1	.	TRBJ1-2	many	CSAASTLYGYTF	TGCAGTGCTGCCAGTACTTTGTATGGCTACACCTTC
TRBV11-2	TRBD2	TRBJ2-1	few	CASSYGLAASNEQFF	TGTGCCAGCAGCTACGGACTAGCGGCGTCCAATGAGCAGTTCTTC
TRBV30	TRBD1	TRBJ1-3	.	CAWSETGVGNTIYF	TGTGCCTGGAGCGAAACAGGGGTTGGAAACACCATATATTTT
TRBV4-3	TRBD2	TRBJ2-1	many	CASSQRTSGSANEQFF	TGCGCCAGCAGCCAACGGACTAGCGGGAGTGCAAATGAGCAGTTCTTC
TRBV29-1	.	TRBJ2-6	few	CSVEGGVGANVLTF	TGCAGCGTTGAAGGCGGGGTCGGGGCCAACGTCCTGACTTTC
TRBV5-4	TRBD1	TRBJ1-2	.	CASSLPLTGEGGYTF	TGTGCCAGCAGCTTGCCCTTGACAGGGGAGGGTGGCTACACCTTC
TRBV4-3	.	TRBJ2-5	few	CASSQSTGVETQYF	TGCGCCAGCAGCCAATCGACGGGGGTGGAGACCCAGTACTTC
TRBV18	.	TRBJ2-2	many	CASSPRDTTGELFF	TGTGCCAGCTCACCACGGGACACCACCGGGGAGCTGTTTTTT
TRBV28	TRBD2	TRBJ2-1	many	CASRGLGLAGGNEQFF	TGTGCCAGCAGAGGTCTGGGACTAGCGGGAGGCAATGAGCAGTTCTTC
TRBV12-3/TRBV12-4	.	TRBJ1-4	many	CASSRTNEKLFF	TGTGCCAGCAGTCGTACTAATGAAAAACTGTTTTTT
TRBV11-2	.	TRBJ2-4	.	CASSPLTRSRGAKNIQYF	TGTGCCAGCAGCCCCCTCACGAGAAGCCGGGGGGCCAAAAACATTCAGTACTTC
TRBV12-3/TRBV12-4	.	TRBJ1-6	few	CASSFSAQVVGSPLHF	TGTGCCAGCAGTTTCAGTGCACAGGTTGTTGGTTCACCCCTCCACTTT
TRBV2	.	TRBJ1-1	few	CASSELGLNTEAFF	TGTGCCAGCAGTGAATTAGGGTTGAACACTGAAGCTTTCTTT
TRBV7-2	TRBD2	TRBJ2-7	few	CASSLGGRAKTYEQYF	TGTGCCAGCAGCTTAGGTGGGAGGGCCAAAACCTACGAGCAGTACTTC
TRBV20-1	TRBD2	TRBJ2-5	.	CSPSGGRAMTETQYF	TGCAGTCCTTCAGGCGGGAGGGCCATGACGGAGACCCAGTACTTC